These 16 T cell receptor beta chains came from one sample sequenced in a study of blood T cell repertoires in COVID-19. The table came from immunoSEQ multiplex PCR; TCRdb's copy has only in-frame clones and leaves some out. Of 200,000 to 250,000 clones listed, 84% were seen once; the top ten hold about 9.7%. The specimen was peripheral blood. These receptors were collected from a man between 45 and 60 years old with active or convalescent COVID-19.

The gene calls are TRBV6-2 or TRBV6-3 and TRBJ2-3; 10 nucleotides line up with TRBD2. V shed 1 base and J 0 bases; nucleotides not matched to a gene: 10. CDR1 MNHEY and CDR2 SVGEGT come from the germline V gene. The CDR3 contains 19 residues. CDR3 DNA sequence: TGTGCCAGCAGTTACTTCGATCTCCTAGCGGGGGCTAGCACAGATACGCAGTATTTT. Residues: CASSYFDLLAGASTDTQYF.

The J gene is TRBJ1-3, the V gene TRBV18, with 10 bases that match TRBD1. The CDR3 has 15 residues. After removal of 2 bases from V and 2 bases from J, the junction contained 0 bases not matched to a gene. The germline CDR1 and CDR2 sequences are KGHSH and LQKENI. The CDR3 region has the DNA TGTGCCAGCTCACCAGGGACAGGGGCTGGAAACACCATATATTTT. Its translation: CASSPGTGAGNTIYF.

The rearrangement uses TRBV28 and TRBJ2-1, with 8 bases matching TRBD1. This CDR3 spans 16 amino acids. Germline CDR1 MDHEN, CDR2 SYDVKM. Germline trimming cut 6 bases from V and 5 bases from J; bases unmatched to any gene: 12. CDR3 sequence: CASRPLDRGRDNEQFF. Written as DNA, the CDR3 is TGTGCCAGCAGACCCCTAGACAGGGGCAGGGACAATGAGCAGTTCTTC.

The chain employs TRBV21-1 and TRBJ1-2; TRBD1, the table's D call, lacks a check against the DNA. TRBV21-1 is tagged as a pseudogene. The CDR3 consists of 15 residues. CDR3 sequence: CASSKDRTGGDGYTF. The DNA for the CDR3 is TGTGCCAGCAGCAAAGATCGGACAGGGGGCGATGGCTACACCTTC.

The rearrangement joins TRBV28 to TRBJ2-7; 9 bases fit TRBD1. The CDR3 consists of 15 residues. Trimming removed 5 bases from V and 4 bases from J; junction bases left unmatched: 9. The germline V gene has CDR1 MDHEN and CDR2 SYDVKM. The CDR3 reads CASSTRDRVEYEQYV. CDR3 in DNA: TGTGCCAGCAGTACCCGGGACAGGGTGGAGTACGAGCAGTACGTC.

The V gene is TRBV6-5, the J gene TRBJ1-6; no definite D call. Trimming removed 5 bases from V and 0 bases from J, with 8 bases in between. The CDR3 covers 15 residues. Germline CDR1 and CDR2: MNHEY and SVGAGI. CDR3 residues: CASSRETSYNSPLHF. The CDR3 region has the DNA TGTGCCAGCAGTCGGGAAACCTCCTATAATTCACCCCTCCACTTT.

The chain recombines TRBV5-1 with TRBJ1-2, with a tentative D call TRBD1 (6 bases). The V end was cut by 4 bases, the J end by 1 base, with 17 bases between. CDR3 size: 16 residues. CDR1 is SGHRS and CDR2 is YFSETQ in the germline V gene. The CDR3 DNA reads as TGCGCCAGCAGCGAGCACCGACAGGCGGATAACTATGGCTACACCTTC. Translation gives CASSEHRQADNYGYTF.

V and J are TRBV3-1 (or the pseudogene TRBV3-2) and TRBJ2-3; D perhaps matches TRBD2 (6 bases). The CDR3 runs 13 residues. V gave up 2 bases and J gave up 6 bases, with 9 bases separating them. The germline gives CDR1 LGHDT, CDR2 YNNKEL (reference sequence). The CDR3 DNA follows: TGTGCCAGCAGCCAACCGGGGGATGATACGCAGTATTTT. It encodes CASSQPGDDTQYF.

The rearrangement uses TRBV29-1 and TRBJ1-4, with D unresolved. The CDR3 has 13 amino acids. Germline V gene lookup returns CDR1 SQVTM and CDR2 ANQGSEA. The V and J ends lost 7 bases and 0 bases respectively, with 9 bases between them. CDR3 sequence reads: CSASTATNEKLFF. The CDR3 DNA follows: TGCAGCGCAAGCACTGCAACTAATGAAAAACTGTTTTTT.

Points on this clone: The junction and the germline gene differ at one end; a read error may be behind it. The CDR3 loop is CASSRTSGGSYQEAQYF. DNA for the CDR3: TGTGCCAGCAGCCGGACTAGCGGGGGCTCGTACCAAGAGGCCCAGTACTTC. The V and J genes are TRBV3-1 (or the pseudogene TRBV3-2) and TRBJ2-5; TRBD2 aligns across 13 bases. The CDR3 is 17 residues long. Germline assignment: CDR1 LGHDT and CDR2 YNNKEL (reference sequence).

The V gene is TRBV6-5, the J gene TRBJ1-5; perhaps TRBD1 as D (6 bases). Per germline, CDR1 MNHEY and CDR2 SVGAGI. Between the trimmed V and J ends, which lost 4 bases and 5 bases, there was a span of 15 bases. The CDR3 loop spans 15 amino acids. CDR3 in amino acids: CASSLTGLGDQPQHF. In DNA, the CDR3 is TGTGCCAGCAGTTTAACAGGGTTGGGGGATCAGCCCCAGCATTTT.

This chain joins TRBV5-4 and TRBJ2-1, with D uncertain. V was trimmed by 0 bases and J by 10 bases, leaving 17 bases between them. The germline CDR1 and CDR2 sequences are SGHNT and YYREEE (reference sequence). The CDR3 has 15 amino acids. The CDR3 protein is CASSLGRGNYREQFF. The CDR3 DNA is TGTGCCAGCAGCTTGGGGAGAGGTAACTATCGAGAGCAGTTCTTC.

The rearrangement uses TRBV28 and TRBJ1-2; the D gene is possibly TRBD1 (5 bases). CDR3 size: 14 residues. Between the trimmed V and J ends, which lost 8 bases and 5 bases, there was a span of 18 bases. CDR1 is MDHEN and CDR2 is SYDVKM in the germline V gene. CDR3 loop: CASLSYRDFYGYTF. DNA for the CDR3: TGTGCCAGCCTCTCCTACCGGGACTTTTATGGCTACACCTTC.

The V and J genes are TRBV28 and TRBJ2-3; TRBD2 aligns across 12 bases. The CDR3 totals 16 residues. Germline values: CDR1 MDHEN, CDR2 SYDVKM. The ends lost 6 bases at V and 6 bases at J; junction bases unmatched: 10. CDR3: CASSPTGTSGLDTQYF. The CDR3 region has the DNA TGTGCCAGCAGCCCCACCGGGACTAGCGGGTTGGATACGCAGTATTTT.

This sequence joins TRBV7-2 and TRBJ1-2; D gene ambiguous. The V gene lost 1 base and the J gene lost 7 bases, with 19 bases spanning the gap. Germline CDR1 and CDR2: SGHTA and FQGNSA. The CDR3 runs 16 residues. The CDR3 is CASSLDSSYPMGGYTF. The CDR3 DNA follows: TGTGCCAGCAGCTTAGACAGCTCCTACCCCATGGGTGGCTACACCTTC.

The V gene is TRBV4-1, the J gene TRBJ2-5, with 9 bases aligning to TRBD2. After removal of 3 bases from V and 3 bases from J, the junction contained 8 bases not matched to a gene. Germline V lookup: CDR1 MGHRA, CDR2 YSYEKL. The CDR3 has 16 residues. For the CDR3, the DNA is TGCGCCAGCAGCCAGGCTAGCGGGGCGCGCGAAGAGACCCAGTACTTC. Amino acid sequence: CASSQASGAREETQYF.